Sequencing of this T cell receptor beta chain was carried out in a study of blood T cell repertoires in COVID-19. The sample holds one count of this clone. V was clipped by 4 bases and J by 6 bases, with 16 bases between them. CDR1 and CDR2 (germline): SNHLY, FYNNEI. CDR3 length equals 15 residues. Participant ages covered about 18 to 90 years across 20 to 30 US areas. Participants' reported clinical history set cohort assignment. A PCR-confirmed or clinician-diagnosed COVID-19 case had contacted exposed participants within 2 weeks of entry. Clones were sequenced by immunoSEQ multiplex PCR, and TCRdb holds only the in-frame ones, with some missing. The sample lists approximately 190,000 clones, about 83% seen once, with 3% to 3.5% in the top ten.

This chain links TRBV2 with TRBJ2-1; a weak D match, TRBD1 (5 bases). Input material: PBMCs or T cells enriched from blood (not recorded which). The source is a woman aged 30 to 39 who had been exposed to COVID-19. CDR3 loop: CASSVSQGMINEQFF. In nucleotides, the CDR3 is TGTGCCAGCAGTGTTTCGCAGGGAATGATCAATGAGCAGTTCTTC. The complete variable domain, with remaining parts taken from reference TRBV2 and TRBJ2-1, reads EPEVTQTPSHQVTQMGQEVILRCVPISNHLYFYWYRQILGQKVEFLVSFYNNEISEKSEIFDDQFSVERPDGSNFTLKIRSTKLEDSAMYFCASSVSQGMINEQFFGPGTRLTVL.